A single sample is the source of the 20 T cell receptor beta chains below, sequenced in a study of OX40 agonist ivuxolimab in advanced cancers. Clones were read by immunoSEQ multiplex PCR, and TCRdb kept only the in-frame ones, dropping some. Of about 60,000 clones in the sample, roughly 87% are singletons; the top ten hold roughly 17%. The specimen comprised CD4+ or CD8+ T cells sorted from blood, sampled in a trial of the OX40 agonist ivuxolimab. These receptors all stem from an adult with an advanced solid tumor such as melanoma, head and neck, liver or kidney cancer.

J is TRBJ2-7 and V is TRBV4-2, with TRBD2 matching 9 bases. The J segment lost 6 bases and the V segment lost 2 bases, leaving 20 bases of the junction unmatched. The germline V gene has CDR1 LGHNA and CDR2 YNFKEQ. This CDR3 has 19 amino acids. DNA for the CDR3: TGTGCCAGCAGCCAAAGGGAAGGGGGTTGGCGGGAGGGCCTCGGCGAGCAGTACTTC. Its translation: CASSQREGGWREGLGEQYF.

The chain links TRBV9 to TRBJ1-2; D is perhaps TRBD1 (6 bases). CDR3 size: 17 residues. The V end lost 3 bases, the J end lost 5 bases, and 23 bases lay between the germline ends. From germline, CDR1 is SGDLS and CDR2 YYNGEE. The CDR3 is CASSESGGRVVDYGYTF. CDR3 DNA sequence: TGTGCCAGCAGCGAAAGCGGGGGGCGCGTTGTGGATTATGGCTACACCTTC.

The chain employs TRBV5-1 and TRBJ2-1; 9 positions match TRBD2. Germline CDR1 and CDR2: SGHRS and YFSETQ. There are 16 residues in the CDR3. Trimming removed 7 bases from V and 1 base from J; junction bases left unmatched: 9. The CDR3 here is CASQRTSVTSYNEQFF. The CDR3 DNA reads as TGCGCCAGCCAACGGACTAGCGTCACATCCTACAATGAGCAGTTCTTC. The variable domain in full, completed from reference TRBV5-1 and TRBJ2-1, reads KAGVTQTPRYLIKTRGQQVTLSCSPISGHRSVSWYQQTPGQGLQFLFEYFSETQRNKGNFPGRFSGRQFSNSRSEMNVSTLELGDSALYLCASQRTSVTSYNEQFFGPGTRLTVL.

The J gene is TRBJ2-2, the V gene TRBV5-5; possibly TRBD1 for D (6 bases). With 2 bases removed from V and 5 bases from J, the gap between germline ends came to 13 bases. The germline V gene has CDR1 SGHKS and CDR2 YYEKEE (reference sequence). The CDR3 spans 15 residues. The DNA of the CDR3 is TGTGCCAGCAGCTTACCCCGAACAGGGACCGGGGAGCTGTTTTTT. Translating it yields CASSLPRTGTGELFF.

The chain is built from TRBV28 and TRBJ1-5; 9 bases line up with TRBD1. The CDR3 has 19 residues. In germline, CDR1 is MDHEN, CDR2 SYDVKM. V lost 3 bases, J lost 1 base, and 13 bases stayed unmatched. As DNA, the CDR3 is TGTGCCAGCAGTTTTCGTTTTTGGCGACAGGGGGGAAGCAATCAGCCCCAGCATTTT. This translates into CASSFRFWRQGGSNQPQHF.

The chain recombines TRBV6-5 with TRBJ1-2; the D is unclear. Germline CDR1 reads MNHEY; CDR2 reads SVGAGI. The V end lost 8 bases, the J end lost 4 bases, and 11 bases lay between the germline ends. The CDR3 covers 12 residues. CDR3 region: CASQAGGYGYTF. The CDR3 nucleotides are TGTGCCAGCCAGGCGGGTGGCTATGGCTACACCTTC.

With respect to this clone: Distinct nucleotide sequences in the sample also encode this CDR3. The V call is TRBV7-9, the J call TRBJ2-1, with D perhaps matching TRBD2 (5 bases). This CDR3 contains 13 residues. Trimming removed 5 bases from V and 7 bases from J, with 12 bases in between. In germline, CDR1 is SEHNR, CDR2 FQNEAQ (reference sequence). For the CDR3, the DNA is TGTGCCAGCAGCCGACGTACTAGAAATGAGCAGTTCTTC. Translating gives CASSRRTRNEQFF.

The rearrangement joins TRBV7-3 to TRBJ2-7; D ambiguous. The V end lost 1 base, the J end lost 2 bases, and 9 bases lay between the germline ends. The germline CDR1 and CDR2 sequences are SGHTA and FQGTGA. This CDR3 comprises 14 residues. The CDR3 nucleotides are TGTGCCAGCAGCTTAAAGGGAACTCCCTACGAGCAGTACTTC. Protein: CASSLKGTPYEQYF.

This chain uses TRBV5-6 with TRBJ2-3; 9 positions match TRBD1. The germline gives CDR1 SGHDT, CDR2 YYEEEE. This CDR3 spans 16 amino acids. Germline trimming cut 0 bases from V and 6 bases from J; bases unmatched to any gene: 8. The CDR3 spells CASSLALGTGPDTQYF. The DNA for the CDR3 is TGTGCCAGCAGCTTGGCCCTTGGGACAGGGCCTGATACGCAGTATTTT.

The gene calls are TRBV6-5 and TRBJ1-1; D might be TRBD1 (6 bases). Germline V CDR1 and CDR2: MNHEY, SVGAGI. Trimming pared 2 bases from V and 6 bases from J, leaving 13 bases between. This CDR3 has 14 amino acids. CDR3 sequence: CASSYPGEESEAFF. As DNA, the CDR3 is TGTGCCAGCAGTTACCCAGGGGAAGAATCTGAAGCTTTCTTT.

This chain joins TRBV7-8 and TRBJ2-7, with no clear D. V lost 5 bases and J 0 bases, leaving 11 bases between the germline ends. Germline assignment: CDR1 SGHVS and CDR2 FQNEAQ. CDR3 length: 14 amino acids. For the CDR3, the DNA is TGTGCCAGCAGCCACCTGCTTGGCTCCTACGAGCAGTACTTC. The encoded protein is CASSHLLGSYEQYF.

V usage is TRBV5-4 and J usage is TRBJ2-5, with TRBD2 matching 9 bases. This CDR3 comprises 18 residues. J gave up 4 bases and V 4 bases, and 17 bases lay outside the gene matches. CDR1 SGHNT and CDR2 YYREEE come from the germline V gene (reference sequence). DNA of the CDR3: TGTGCCAGCAGCGTTGGGCCCCGCGTATTAGCGGGAGTAGAGACCCAGTACTTC. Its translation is CASSVGPRVLAGVETQYF.

The CDR3: CASSQPGTGGDGYTF. The CDR3 nucleotides are TGTGCCAGCAGCCAACCCGGGACAGGGGGCGATGGCTACACCTTC. This chain links TRBV4-2 with TRBJ1-2; 12 bases are a match to TRBD1. In germline, CDR1 is LGHNA, CDR2 YNFKEQ. The junction had 4 bases not matched to a gene; V was cut back by 2 bases and J by 6 bases. This CDR3 is built from 15 residues.

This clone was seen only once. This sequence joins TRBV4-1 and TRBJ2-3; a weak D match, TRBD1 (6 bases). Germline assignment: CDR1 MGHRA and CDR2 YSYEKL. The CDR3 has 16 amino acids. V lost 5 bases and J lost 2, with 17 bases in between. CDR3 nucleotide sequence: TGCGCCAGCAGCGAACGCTTGGACAGCCCCACAGATACGCAGTATTTT. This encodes CASSERLDSPTDTQYF.

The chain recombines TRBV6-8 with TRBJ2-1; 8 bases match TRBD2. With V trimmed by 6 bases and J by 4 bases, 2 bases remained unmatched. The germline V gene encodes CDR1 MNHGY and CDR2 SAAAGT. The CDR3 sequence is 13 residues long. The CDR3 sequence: CASSGLAYNEQFF. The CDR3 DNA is TGTGCCAGCAGCGGACTAGCATACAATGAGCAGTTCTTC.

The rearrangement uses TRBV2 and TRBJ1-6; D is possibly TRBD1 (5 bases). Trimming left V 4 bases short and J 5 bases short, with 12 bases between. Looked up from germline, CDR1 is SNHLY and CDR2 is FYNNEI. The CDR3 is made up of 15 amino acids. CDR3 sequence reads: CASSAWTGDNSPLHF. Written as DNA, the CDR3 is TGTGCCAGCAGTGCCTGGACGGGGGATAATTCACCCCTCCACTTT.

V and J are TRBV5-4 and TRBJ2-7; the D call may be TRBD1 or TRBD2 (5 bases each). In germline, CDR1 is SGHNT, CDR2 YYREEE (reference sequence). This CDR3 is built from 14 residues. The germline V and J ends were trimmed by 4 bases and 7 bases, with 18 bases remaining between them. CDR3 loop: CASSRDATGREQYF. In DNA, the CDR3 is TGTGCCAGCAGCCGGGACGCCACCGGGCGGGAGCAGTACTTC. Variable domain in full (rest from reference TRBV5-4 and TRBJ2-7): ETGVTQSPTHLIKTRGQQVTLRCSSQSGHNTVSWYQQALGQGPQFIFQYYREEENGRGNFPPRFSGLQFPNYSSELNVNALELDDSALYLCASSRDATGREQYFGPGTRLTVT.

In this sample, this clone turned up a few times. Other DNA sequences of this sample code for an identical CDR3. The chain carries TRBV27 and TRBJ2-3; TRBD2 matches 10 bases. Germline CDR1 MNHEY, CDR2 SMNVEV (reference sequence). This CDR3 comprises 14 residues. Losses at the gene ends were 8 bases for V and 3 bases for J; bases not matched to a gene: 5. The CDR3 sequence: CASGASGSTDTQYF. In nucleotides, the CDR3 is TGTGCCAGCGGCGCTAGCGGGAGTACAGATACGCAGTATTTT.

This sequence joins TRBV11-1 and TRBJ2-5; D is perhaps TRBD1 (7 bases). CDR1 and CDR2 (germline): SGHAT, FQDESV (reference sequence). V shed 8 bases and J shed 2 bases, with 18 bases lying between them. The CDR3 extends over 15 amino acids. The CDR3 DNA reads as TGTGCCAGCGGGGGGATTGGGGGACAGCAAGAGACCCAGTACTTC. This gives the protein CASGGIGGQQETQYF.

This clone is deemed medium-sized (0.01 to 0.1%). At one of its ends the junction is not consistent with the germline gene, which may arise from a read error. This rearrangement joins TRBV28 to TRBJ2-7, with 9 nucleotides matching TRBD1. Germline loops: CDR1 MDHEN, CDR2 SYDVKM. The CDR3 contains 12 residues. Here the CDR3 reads CASSFPRTGAHF. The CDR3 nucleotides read TGTGCCAGCAGTTTCCCTAGGACAGGGGCACACTTC.